Described below is a single TCR beta chain sequence and its context. These data come from a study of blood T cell repertoires in COVID-19. CDR1 is SGHDN and CDR2 is FVKESK in the germline V gene. Deletions cut 0 bases from V and 8 bases from J, with 14 bases between. CDR3 size: 14 residues. Membership in each cohort depended on participant-reported clinical history. Two negative PCRs, clearance, or symptom resolution were required of recovered Cohort 3 donors. TCRdb keeps only in-frame clones here, not all; method: immunoSEQ multiplex PCR. Found here are 200,000 to 300,000 clones, 86% of them singletons; the top ten hold approximately 2.1%.

The sample comprised PBMCs or T cells enriched from blood (not recorded which). The origin of this receptor is a woman between 50 and 59 years old who had recovered from COVID-19. This chain joins TRBV14 and TRBJ2-7; possible D gene TRBD2, 6 bases. The CDR3 DNA follows: TGTGCCAGCAGCCAAGATTGGAGGGGCGGACAGCAGTACTTC. Its protein product is CASSQDWRGGQQYF.